This T cell receptor beta chain is drawn from a study of CD4+ T cells in melanoma. Sequencing was performed with immunoSEQ multiplex PCR; in TCRdb, only in-frame clones are kept and a portion is missing. The data contain approximately 14,000 clones, just over 70% of them singletons. CDR3 length equals 13 residues. CDR1 is MRHNA, CDR2 SNTAGT, per germline. The germline V and J ends were trimmed by 4 bases and 8 bases, with 13 bases remaining between them. This clonotype originated in a human donor with melanoma. V gene TRBV6-4 combines with J gene TRBJ2-3; a possible D gene is TRBD2 (5 bases). Sequencing was performed on cells from a culture (not recorded whether cultured in vitro). CDR3 sequence (DNA): TGTGCCAGCAGTGCCTCCCTAGCCGGTACGCAGTATTTT. Translating gives CASSASLAGTQYF.